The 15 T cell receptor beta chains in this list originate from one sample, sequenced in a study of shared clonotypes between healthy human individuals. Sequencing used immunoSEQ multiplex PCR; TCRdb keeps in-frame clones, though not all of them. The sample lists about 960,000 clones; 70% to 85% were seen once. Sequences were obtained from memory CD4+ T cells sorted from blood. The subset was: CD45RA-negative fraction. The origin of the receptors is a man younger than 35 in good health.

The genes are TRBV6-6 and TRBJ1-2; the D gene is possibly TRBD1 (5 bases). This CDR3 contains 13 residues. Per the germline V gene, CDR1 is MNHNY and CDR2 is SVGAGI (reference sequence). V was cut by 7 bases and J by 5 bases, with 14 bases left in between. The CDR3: CASTRDGTYGYTF. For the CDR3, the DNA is TGTGCCAGCACCCGGGACGGAACTTATGGCTACACCTTC.

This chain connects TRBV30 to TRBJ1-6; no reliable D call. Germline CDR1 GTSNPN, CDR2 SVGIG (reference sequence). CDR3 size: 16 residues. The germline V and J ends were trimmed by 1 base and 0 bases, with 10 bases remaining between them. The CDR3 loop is CAWSGGRTSYNSPLHF. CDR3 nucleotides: TGTGCCTGGAGTGGGGGTAGGACCTCCTATAATTCACCCCTCCACTTT.

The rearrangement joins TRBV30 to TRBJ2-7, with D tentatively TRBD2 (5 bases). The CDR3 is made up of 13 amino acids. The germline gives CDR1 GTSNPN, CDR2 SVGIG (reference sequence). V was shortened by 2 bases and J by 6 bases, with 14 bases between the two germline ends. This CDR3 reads CAWSRSPGIEQYF. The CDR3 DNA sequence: TGTGCCTGGAGTCGCAGCCCCGGGATCGAGCAGTACTTC. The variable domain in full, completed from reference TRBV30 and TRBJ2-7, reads SQTIHQWPATLVQPVGSPLSLECTVEGTSNPNLYWYRQAAGRGLQLLFYSVGIGQISSEVPQNLSASRPQDRQFILSSKKLLLSDSGFYLCAWSRSPGIEQYFGPGTRLTVT.

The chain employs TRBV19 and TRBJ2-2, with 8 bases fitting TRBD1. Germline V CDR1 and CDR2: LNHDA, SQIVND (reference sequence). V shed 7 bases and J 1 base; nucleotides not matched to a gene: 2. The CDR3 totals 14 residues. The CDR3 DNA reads TGTGCCAGTAAGGACAGGGTGAACACCGGGGAGCTGTTTTTT. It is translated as CASKDRVNTGELFF.

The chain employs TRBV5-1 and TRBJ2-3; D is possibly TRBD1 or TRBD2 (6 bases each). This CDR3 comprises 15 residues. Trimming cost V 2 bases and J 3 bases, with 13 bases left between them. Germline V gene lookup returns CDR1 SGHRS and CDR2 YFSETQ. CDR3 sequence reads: CASSLFQGGTDTQYF. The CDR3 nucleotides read TGCGCCAGCAGCTTATTTCAAGGGGGGACAGATACGCAGTATTTT.

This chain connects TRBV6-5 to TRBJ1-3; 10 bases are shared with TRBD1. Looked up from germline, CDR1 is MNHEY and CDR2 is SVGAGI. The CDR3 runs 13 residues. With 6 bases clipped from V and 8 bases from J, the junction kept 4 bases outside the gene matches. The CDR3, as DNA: TGTGCCAGCAGCCGGGACAGGGGTGACACCATATATTTT. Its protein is CASSRDRGDTIYF.

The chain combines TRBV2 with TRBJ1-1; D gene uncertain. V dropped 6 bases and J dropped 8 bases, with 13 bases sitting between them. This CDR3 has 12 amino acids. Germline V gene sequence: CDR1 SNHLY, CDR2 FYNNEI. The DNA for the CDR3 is TGTGCCAGCAGCTATGACTATTTAGAAGCTTTCTTT. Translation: CASSYDYLEAFF.

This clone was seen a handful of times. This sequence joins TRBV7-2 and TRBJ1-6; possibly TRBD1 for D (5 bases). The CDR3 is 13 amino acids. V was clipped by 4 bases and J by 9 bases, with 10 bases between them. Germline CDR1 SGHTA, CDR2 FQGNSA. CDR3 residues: CASSSAGGSPLHF. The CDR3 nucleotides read TGTGCCAGCAGCTCGGCCGGGGGTTCACCCCTCCACTTT.

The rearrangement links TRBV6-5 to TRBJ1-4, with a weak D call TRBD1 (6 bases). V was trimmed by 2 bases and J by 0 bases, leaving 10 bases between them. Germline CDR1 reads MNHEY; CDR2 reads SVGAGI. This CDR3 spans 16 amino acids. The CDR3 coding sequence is TGTGCCAGCAGTTACGGACAGAGGGCAACTAATGAAAAACTGTTTTTT. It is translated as CASSYGQRATNEKLFF.

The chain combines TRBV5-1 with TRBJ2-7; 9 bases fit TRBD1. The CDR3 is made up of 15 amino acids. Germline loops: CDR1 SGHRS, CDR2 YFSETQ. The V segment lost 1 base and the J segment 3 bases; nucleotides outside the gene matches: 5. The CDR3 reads CASSLWTGANYEQYF. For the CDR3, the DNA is TGCGCCAGCAGCTTGTGGACAGGGGCGAACTACGAGCAGTACTTC. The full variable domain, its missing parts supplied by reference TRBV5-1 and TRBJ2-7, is KAGVTQTPRYLIKTRGQQVTLSCSPISGHRSVSWYQQTPGQGLQFLFEYFSETQRNKGNFPGRFSGRQFSNSRSEMNVSTLELGDSALYLCASSLWTGANYEQYFGPGTRLTVT.

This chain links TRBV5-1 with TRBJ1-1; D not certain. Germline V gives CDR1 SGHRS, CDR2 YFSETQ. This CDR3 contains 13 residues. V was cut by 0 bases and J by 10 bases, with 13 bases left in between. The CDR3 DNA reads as TGCGCCAGCAGCTTGGCGCCCCGTCAAACAGCTTTCTTT. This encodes CASSLAPRQTAFF.

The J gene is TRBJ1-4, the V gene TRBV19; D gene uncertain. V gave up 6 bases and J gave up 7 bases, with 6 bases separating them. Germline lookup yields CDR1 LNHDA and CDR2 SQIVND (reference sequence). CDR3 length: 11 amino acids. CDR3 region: CASRASEKLFF. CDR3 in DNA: TGTGCCAGTAGGGCTTCTGAAAAACTGTTTTTT.

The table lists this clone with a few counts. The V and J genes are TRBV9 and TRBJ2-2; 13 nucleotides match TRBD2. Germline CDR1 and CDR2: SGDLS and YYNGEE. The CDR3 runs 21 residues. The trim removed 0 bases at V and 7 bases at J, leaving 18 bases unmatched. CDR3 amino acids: CASSVAPPGTSGRAGHGELFF. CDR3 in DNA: TGTGCCAGCAGCGTAGCTCCACCGGGCACTAGCGGGAGGGCCGGGCACGGGGAGCTGTTTTTT.

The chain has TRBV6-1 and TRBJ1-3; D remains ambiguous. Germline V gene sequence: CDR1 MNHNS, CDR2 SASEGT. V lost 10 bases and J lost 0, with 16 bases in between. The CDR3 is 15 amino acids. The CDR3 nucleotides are TGTGCCACCCAAGAAGGCCTATACTCTGGAAACACCATATATTTT. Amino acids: CATQEGLYSGNTIYF.

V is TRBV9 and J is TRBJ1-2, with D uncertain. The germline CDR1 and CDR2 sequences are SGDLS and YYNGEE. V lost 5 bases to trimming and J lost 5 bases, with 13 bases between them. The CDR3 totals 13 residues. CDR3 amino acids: CASRPFGKYGYTF. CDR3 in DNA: TGTGCCAGCAGACCCTTTGGGAAGTATGGCTACACCTTC.